Listed here are 24 T cell receptor beta chains from one sample, sequenced in a study of T cells expressing NK-cell markers. From its re-call of the 5' RACE reads, TCRdb lists each CDR3 protein once, without DNA. The specimen's table records 250,000 to 300,000 distinct CDR3 sequences. Sequences were obtained from blood T cells: a sorted CD56 or NKG2C T cell subset, CD4+ or CD8+ T cells, or bulk PBMC T cells (not recorded which). Receptors originate from a man in his late teens or twenties in good health.

This chain connects TRBV29-1 to TRBJ1-2; lacking DNA, the TRBD1 call made by TCRdb goes unchecked. The CDR3 runs to 13 residues. In germline, CDR1 is SQVTM, CDR2 ANQGSEA. The CDR3 is CSVATGQGYGYTF.

The V and J genes are TRBV6-5 and TRBJ2-3; no DNA is available, so the TRBD2 call from TCRdb remains unchecked. From germline, CDR1 is MNHEY and CDR2 SVGAGI. The CDR3 is 19 amino acids. The CDR3 here is CASSLKGLAGGTSTDTQYF.

This chain connects TRBV20-1 to TRBJ2-1; TCRdb lists TRBD2, though no DNA is available to test this call. This CDR3 spans 16 amino acids. Germline values: CDR1 DFQATT, CDR2 SNEGSKA (reference sequence). CDR3 amino acids: CSARISREVSYNEQFF.

The J gene is TRBJ2-7, the V gene TRBV7-2; the D gene TCRdb calls, TRBD1, cannot be checked with no DNA. The length of the CDR3 is 15 residues. The germline V gene encodes CDR1 SGHTA and CDR2 FQGNSA. CDR3 loop: CASSSSAQRGEEQYF.

The CDR3 is CATSLRQTDTQYF. The chain employs TRBV15 and TRBJ2-3; with no DNA, the TCRdb D assignment of TRBD1 cannot be verified. The germline gives CDR1 LNHNV, CDR2 YYDKDF (reference sequence). The CDR3 extends over 13 amino acids. Full variable domain (rest looked up from reference TRBV15 and TRBJ2-3): DAMVIQNPRYQVTQFGKPVTLSCSQTLNHNVMYWYQQKSSQAPKLLFHYYDKDFNNEADTPDNFQSRRPNTSFCFLDIRSPGLGDTAMYLCATSLRQTDTQYFGPGTRLTVL.

This chain links TRBV20-1 with TRBJ2-1; TCRdb calls TRBD2, which cannot be checked without DNA. The CDR3 loop spans 15 amino acids. Germline V lookup: CDR1 DFQATT, CDR2 SNEGSKA (reference sequence). The CDR3 is CSASYSGTSVFEQFF.

This chain joins TRBV7-3 and TRBJ2-7. The CDR3 totals 14 residues. Germline lookup yields CDR1 SGHTA and CDR2 FQGTGA. CDR3 amino acids: CASSLRAGPHEQYF.

The chain has TRBV2 and TRBJ2-6; the D gene TCRdb calls, TRBD2, cannot be checked with no DNA. Per the germline V gene, CDR1 is SNHLY and CDR2 is FYNNEI. The CDR3 runs to 18 residues. The CDR3 sequence is CASRRGLAGLSGANVLTF.

V usage is TRBV7-2 and J usage is TRBJ2-3; TCRdb returns TRBD1, unconfirmable since there is no DNA. CDR3 size: 15 residues. Germline CDR1 SGHTA, CDR2 FQGNSA. The CDR3 sequence: CASKTGGPLTDTQYF.

Here the CDR3 reads CSARDRTSGSSTDTQYF. The chain combines TRBV20-1 with TRBJ2-3; TCRdb returns TRBD2, unconfirmable since there is no DNA. This CDR3 comprises 17 residues. Germline V gives CDR1 DFQATT, CDR2 SNEGSKA (reference sequence).

The chain carries TRBV12-3 or TRBV12-4 and TRBJ2-1; no DNA is available, so the TRBD2 call from TCRdb remains unchecked. This CDR3 contains 13 residues. The CDR3 sequence: CASSPSGPSRQFF.

CDR3 residues: CSASGRERNTIYF. The chain uses TRBV20-1 and TRBJ1-3; there is no DNA to check the TCRdb D call of TRBD1. CDR1 DFQATT and CDR2 SNEGSKA come from the germline V gene (reference sequence). This CDR3 region has 13 residues.

The CDR3 spells CASSDLPDTQYF. The chain carries TRBV25-1 and TRBJ2-3. CDR1 is MGHDK, CDR2 SYGVNS, per germline. This CDR3 comprises 12 residues.

The rearrangement uses TRBV27 and TRBJ2-7. CDR1 MNHEY and CDR2 SMNVEV come from the germline V gene (reference sequence). The CDR3 extends over 12 amino acids. CDR3 in amino acids: CATLGLGYEQYF.

This chain uses TRBV12-3 or TRBV12-4 with TRBJ2-3; no DNA is available, so the TRBD2 call from TCRdb remains unchecked. The CDR3 sequence is 14 residues long. Here the CDR3 reads CASSLAGGQYTQYF.

The rearrangement joins TRBV3-1 to TRBJ2-5; the D call of TRBD2 rests on TCRdb alone, since no DNA is present to check it. In germline, CDR1 is LGHDT, CDR2 YNNKEL (reference sequence). This CDR3 has 13 residues. CDR3: CASSDLAVETQYF.

The chain links TRBV4-1 to TRBJ2-1; as DNA is missing, the TRBD1 call by TCRdb cannot be tested. CDR1 MGHRA and CDR2 YSYEKL come from the germline V gene. CDR3 length equals 15 residues. The CDR3 is CASSQVGVSPDEQFF.

V gene TRBV7-6 combines with J gene TRBJ2-5; the TRBD1 assignment by TCRdb is unverifiable without DNA. CDR1 SGHVS and CDR2 FNYEAQ come from the germline V gene. The CDR3 spans 16 residues. The CDR3 here is CASSLGLGAVQETQYF.

J is TRBJ2-2 and V is TRBV6-5; the D gene TCRdb calls, TRBD1, cannot be checked with no DNA. The germline CDR1 and CDR2 sequences are MNHEY and SVGAGI. This CDR3 is 15 amino acids long. The CDR3 sequence is CASRPPGQNTGELFF.

The rearrangement links TRBV7-2 to TRBJ1-1. CDR1 is SGHTA, CDR2 FQGNSA, per germline. The CDR3 contains 13 residues. The CDR3 loop is CASSFRPETEAFF.

V and J are TRBV15 and TRBJ2-5; the TCRdb call, TRBD1, lacks DNA for checking. The CDR3 is 15 amino acids. Germline CDR1 is LNHNV and CDR2 is YYDKDF (reference sequence). This CDR3 reads CATSKAPAGQETQYF.

The chain has TRBV11-2 and TRBJ2-7; with no DNA, the TCRdb D assignment of TRBD2 cannot be verified. Germline CDR1 is SGHAT and CDR2 is FQNNGV. This CDR3 is built from 18 residues. This CDR3 is CASSPRSGRAYTLYEQYF.

The chain recombines TRBV24-1 with TRBJ2-2; TCRdb gives TRBD1 as the D gene, but with no DNA this cannot be confirmed. The CDR3 length is 18 residues. Germline CDR1 reads KGHDR; CDR2 reads SFDVKD. Here the CDR3 reads CATRPKLGTQGAAGELFF.

The chain links TRBV30 to TRBJ1-1. Germline V gene lookup returns CDR1 GTSNPN and CDR2 SVGIG (reference sequence). The length of the CDR3 is 14 residues. CDR3 residues: CAWSLRAVGTEAFF.